Listed below are T cell receptor beta chains from one sample, sequenced in a study of T-cell reconstitution after alpha-beta-depleted transplantation in children. TCRdb called the PCR reads again in MiXCR, with one record for every CDR3 protein. In the table there are about 610,000 distinct CDR3 sequences, roughly 27% of which are singletons. This specimen was PBMCs, taken before TCRalphabeta/CD19-depleted stem cell transplant. Receptors were obtained from a boy under two years old with Wiskott-Aldrich syndrome, due to receive a stem cell transplant. Each CDR3 is given with its conserved first and last residue. A D gene is named only where the DNA matches it firmly. Not every row has a clone size; where given, it reads once, few, many or a size class.

j_gene: TRBJ2-1; abundance: .; d_gene: TRBD2; v_gene: TRBV10-2; CDR3aa: CASRTGRESSYNEQFF; CDR3nt: TGCGCCAGCAGAACCGGGAGGGAAAGCTCCTACAATGAGCAGTTCTTC
j_gene: TRBJ2-4; abundance: few; d_gene: .; v_gene: TRBV28; CDR3aa: CASSRRQGLLAKNIQYF; CDR3nt: TGTGCCAGCAGTAGGAGACAGGGACTTCTAGCCAAAAACATTCAGTACTTC
j_gene: TRBJ1-2; abundance: few; d_gene: .; v_gene: TRBV6-1; CDR3aa: CASRELANYGYTF; CDR3nt: TGTGCCAGCAGAGAGTTAGCCAACTATGGCTACACCTTC
j_gene: TRBJ2-3; abundance: few; d_gene: .; v_gene: TRBV20-1; CDR3aa: CTTISRSTDTQYF; CDR3nt: TGCACTACGATTAGCCGTAGCACAGATACGCAGTATTTT
j_gene: TRBJ2-7; abundance: few; d_gene: .; v_gene: TRBV5-1; CDR3aa: CASSFTGTEQYF; CDR3nt: TGCGCCAGCAGCTTTACCGGGACTGAGCAGTACTTC
j_gene: TRBJ1-1; abundance: .; d_gene: .; v_gene: TRBV20-1; CDR3aa: CSPKRGTEAFF; CDR3nt: TGCAGTCCAAAGAGAGGCACTGAAGCTTTCTTT
j_gene: TRBJ1-3; abundance: few; d_gene: .; v_gene: TRBV18; CDR3aa: CASSPNAGFSGNTIYF; CDR3nt: TGTGCCAGCTCACCAAATGCAGGATTCTCTGGAAACACCATATATTTT
j_gene: TRBJ2-3; abundance: .; d_gene: TRBD1; v_gene: TRBV5-5; CDR3aa: CASSLEGAADTQYF; CDR3nt: TGTGCCAGCAGCTTGGAGGGGGCGGCAGATACGCAGTATTTT
j_gene: TRBJ2-5; abundance: .; d_gene: TRBD1; v_gene: TRBV20-1; CDR3aa: CSAGQGGETQYF; CDR3nt: TGCAGTGCTGGACAGGGAGGCGAGACCCAGTACTTC
j_gene: TRBJ2-2; abundance: .; d_gene: .; v_gene: TRBV5-1; CDR3aa: CASSLRSSVRTGELFF; CDR3nt: TGCGCCAGCAGCTTGAGGTCGTCCGTGAGGACCGGGGAGCTGTTTTTT
j_gene: TRBJ2-7; abundance: few; d_gene: TRBD2; v_gene: TRBV20-1; CDR3aa: CSASFASGTYEQYF; CDR3nt: TGCAGTGCTAGTTTCGCTAGCGGGACATACGAGCAGTACTTC
j_gene: TRBJ1-6; abundance: .; d_gene: TRBD1; v_gene: TRBV6-5; CDR3aa: CASSSTGGLRAPLHF; CDR3nt: TGTGCCAGCAGTTCGACAGGGGGCTTGAGAGCACCCCTCCACTTT
j_gene: TRBJ2-5; abundance: .; d_gene: TRBD1; v_gene: TRBV3-1; CDR3aa: CASSPVGQQETQYF; CDR3nt: TGTGCCAGCAGCCCCGTGGGACAGCAAGAGACCCAGTACTTC